There are a few counts of the clone carrying this T cell receptor beta chain. Its antigen is undetermined. Every participating donor gave one draw, a heparinised blood sample averaging around 0.11 L. V was trimmed by 0 bases and J by 1 base, leaving 13 bases between them. The CDR3 is 17 amino acids. Germline V lookup: CDR1 SEHNR, CDR2 FQNEAQ (reference sequence). The data are from a study of beta chain features in type 1 diabetes. General observations from the study: A possible short-template PCR bias applies equally to patients and controls. Among patients with Type 1 diabetes, TCRB CDR3s were moderately but significantly shorter in every one of the four CD4+ subsets.

The whole isolated RNA underwent reverse transcription, so sequencing captured expressed TCRB transcripts. Repertoires were generated with immunoSEQ multiplex PCR, while TCRdb's copy carries only in-frame clones and drops some. Here the sample spans 200,000 to 250,000 clones, around 16% being singletons. The TCR originated in a man aged 25 to 40 with type 1 diabetes. The chain employs TRBV7-9 and TRBJ1-5; TRBD1 might be the D (5 bases). The sequencing input was naive CD4+ T cells from blood. The CDR3 here is CASSLAGGGMSNQPQHF. In DNA form, the CDR3 reads TGTGCCAGCAGCTTAGCTGGCGGGGGGATGAGCAATCAGCCCCAGCATTTT.